The source of this T cell receptor beta chain is a study of shared clonotypes between healthy human individuals. Study summary: Two women and a few men aged 18 to 49 made up the donors.

Deep level was the assay's run setting. Measured with immunoSEQ multiplex PCR; TCRdb has only the in-frame clones, and not every one. Of 1.6 million or so clones in the sample, roughly 98.5% are singletons; the top ten hold over 0.3%. CDR1 and CDR2 from the germline V gene are LNHNV and YYDKDF (reference sequence). The J segment lost 5 bases and the V segment lost 3 bases, leaving 3 bases of the junction unmatched. The CDR3 is made up of 13 amino acids. Source material: naive CD4+ T cells sorted from blood. Subset denoted: CD45RA+ positively selected. This TCR was sampled from a man younger than 45 in good health. V usage is TRBV15 and J usage is TRBJ2-7; TRBD1 matches at 8 bases. The CDR3 bases are TGTGCCACCAGCAGGGACAGGGTTAACGAGCAGTACTTC. Translated, it gives CATSRDRVNEQYF.